Presented here are 22 T cell receptor beta chains from one specimen sequenced in a study of cytomegalovirus exposure and HLA in healthy donors. Primers included in the PCR were 60 Vbeta and 13 Jbeta primers. The data were produced by immunoSEQ multiplex PCR, yet TCRdb's version contains in-frame clones alone and is incomplete. Of about 120,000 clones listed, approximately 68% are singletons. The sequencing input was PBMCs. These receptors all stem from a man aged 25-40 years in good health and CMV-seropositive.

The chain joins TRBV18 to TRBJ2-1, with D tentatively TRBD1 (6 bases). Trimming cost V 3 bases and J 13 bases, with 19 bases left between them. Germline V gives CDR1 KGHSH, CDR2 LQKENI. The CDR3 totals 14 residues. The CDR3 reads CASSPEQGPNKQFF. The CDR3 DNA reads TGTGCCAGCTCACCGGAACAGGGTCCCAATAAACAGTTCTTC.

The table lists this clone with a few counts. This sequence joins TRBV27 and TRBJ2-7, with D possibly TRBD2 on 6 matching bases. CDR1 MNHEY and CDR2 SMNVEV come from the germline V gene (reference sequence). The CDR3 length is 14 residues. V was pared by 8 bases and J by 3 bases, with 17 bases between. The CDR3 DNA reads as TGTGCCAGCTGTAGGACAATCGGGGGCTACGAGCAGTACTTC. Its translation is CASCRTIGGYEQYF.

This chain uses TRBV19 with TRBJ2-1; TRBD2 agrees at 10 bases. The V and J ends lost 0 bases and 4 bases, in that order; junction bases with no gene match: 6. This CDR3 is 17 amino acids long. Germline CDR1 and CDR2: LNHDA and SQIVND (reference sequence). The CDR3 coding sequence is TGTGCCAGTAGTATAGACACCCTAGCGGGAGAGTACAATGAGCAGTTCTTC. Protein product: CASSIDTLAGEYNEQFF.

This clone has only one observation. The rearrangement links TRBV11-1 to TRBJ2-4, with TRBD2 as a possible D gene (5 bases). V was pared by 3 bases and J by 8 bases, with 14 bases between. Germline values: CDR1 SGHAT, CDR2 FQDESV (reference sequence). This CDR3 spans 14 amino acids. The CDR3 loop reads CASSFERVGDIQYF. The DNA for the CDR3 is TGTGCCAGCAGCTTCGAACGGGTCGGGGACATTCAGTACTTC. Complete variable domain (other parts from reference TRBV11-1 and TRBJ2-4): EAEVAQSPRYKITEKSQAVAFWCDPISGHATLYWYRQILGQGPELLVQFQDESVVDDSQLPKDRFSAERLKGVDSTLKIQPAELGDSAMYLCASSFERVGDIQYFGAGTRLSVL.

The rearrangement joins TRBV6-4 to TRBJ2-1, with D unclear. Germline V gene lookup returns CDR1 MRHNA and CDR2 SNTAGT. CDR3 length equals 15 residues. With 0 bases removed from V and 8 bases from J, the gap between germline ends came to 14 bases. CDR3 residues: CASSDSNFSLHEQFF. In DNA, the CDR3 is TGTGCCAGCAGTGACTCGAACTTTAGCCTCCATGAGCAGTTCTTC.

The chain joins TRBV5-8 to TRBJ2-1; D possibly corresponds to TRBD2 (6 bases). The V end was cut by 4 bases, the J end by 3 bases, with 14 bases between. This CDR3 is built from 15 residues. CDR1 SGHTS and CDR2 YDEGEE come from the germline V gene. The CDR3 DNA reads as TGTGCCAGCAGCCTTAGCGGAACAGTCTACAATGAGCAGTTCTTC. It specifies CASSLSGTVYNEQFF.

About this clone itself: One end of the junction is discordant with germline, which a read error may explain. V gene TRBV18 combines with J gene TRBJ1-1; 7 nucleotides align to TRBD1. Germline V gene sequence: CDR1 KGHSH, CDR2 LQKENI. The CDR3 sequence is 12 residues long. This CDR3 is CASSPRGGQPIF. CDR3 bases: TGTGCCAGCTCACCGAGAGGGGGCCAGCCGATCTTT.

The chain recombines TRBV7-2 with TRBJ1-1; maybe TRBD1 (5 bases). The CDR3 runs to 15 residues. V was clipped by 5 bases and J by 0 bases, with 13 bases between them. The germline V gene has CDR1 SGHTA and CDR2 FQGNSA. This CDR3 reads CASSIQATLNTEAFF. The CDR3 nucleotides are TGTGCCAGCAGCATACAGGCGACTTTGAACACTGAAGCTTTCTTT.

This clone has a single count. The chain links TRBV5-4 to TRBJ2-1; 8 bases align to TRBD2. Germline V gene data show CDR1 as SGHNT and CDR2 as YYREEE (reference sequence). Losses at the gene ends were 1 base for V and 3 bases for J; bases not matched to a gene: 3. The CDR3 sequence is 15 residues long. In DNA, the CDR3 is TGTGCCAGCAGCTTGAGTCTAGCGGGCTACAATGAGCAGTTCTTC. This codes for CASSLSLAGYNEQFF.

On this clone itself: The sample contains more than one DNA sequence encoding this CDR3. This chain connects TRBV9 to TRBJ2-3; 7 positions match TRBD2. The CDR3 has 14 residues. CDR1 and CDR2 (germline): SGDLS, YYNGEE. V was clipped by 3 bases and J by 2 bases; unmatched bases: 3. CDR3 nucleotides: TGTGCCAGCAGCGCTAGCGGTTACACAGATACGCAGTATTTT. Protein sequence: CASSASGYTDTQYF.

The rearrangement links TRBV6-1 to TRBJ2-3, with 7 bases lining up with TRBD1. After removal of 2 bases from V and 1 base from J, the junction contained 3 bases not matched to a gene. This CDR3 has 15 residues. Germline CDR1 is MNHNS and CDR2 is SASEGT. CDR3 sequence (DNA): TGTGCCAGCAGTGAACCCGGACAGGGCACAGATACGCAGTATTTT. It translates to CASSEPGQGTDTQYF.

This chain links TRBV9 with TRBJ1-2, with D unresolved. This CDR3 is 14 amino acids long. Germline CDR1 SGDLS, CDR2 YYNGEE. Trimming removed 6 bases at V and 0 bases at J, with 12 bases between. As DNA, the CDR3 is TGTGCCAGCAACCTCTTCGGTTCTAACTATGGCTACACCTTC. Translating it yields CASNLFGSNYGYTF.

The chain couples TRBV29-1 to TRBJ2-5, with 7 bases matching TRBD1. The CDR3 totals 13 residues. Germline loops: CDR1 SQVTM, CDR2 ANQGSEA. Trimming at V came to 6 bases and at J to 4 bases, leaving 8 bases not matched to a gene. The CDR3 region is CSVLDRVGETQYF. The CDR3, as DNA: TGCAGCGTGCTTGACAGGGTGGGAGAGACCCAGTACTTC.

This chain links TRBV6-5 with TRBJ2-3; 7 bases match TRBD2. Per the germline V gene, CDR1 is MNHEY and CDR2 is SVGAGI. Trimming at V came to 4 bases and at J to 5 bases, leaving 9 bases not matched to a gene. The CDR3 length is 15 residues. CDR3 region: CASSSVAGVGDTQYF. The DNA for the CDR3 is TGTGCCAGCAGTTCGGTGGCGGGAGTGGGAGATACGCAGTATTTT.

The chain has TRBV5-8 and TRBJ2-5, with D uncertain. V dropped 4 bases and J dropped 9 bases, with 19 bases sitting between them. CDR1 and CDR2 (germline): SGHTS, YDEGEE. The CDR3 has 14 amino acids. The CDR3, as DNA: TGTGCCAGCAGCCGTACAGAGATTGTGCCCCCCCAGTACTTC. Protein sequence: CASSRTEIVPPQYF.

The DNA for the CDR3 is TGCGCCAGTACCATAGCGGGAGGGATGGAGACCCAGTACTTC. This codes for CASTIAGGMETQYF. V gene TRBV5-1 combines with J gene TRBJ2-5, with 11 bases lining up with TRBD2. The CDR3 loop spans 14 amino acids. Trimming at V came to 8 bases and at J to 5 bases, leaving 8 bases not matched to a gene. Germline loops: CDR1 SGHRS, CDR2 YFSETQ.

The J gene is TRBJ2-7, the V gene TRBV7-2, with 7 bases that match TRBD1. The trim removed 2 bases at V and 4 bases at J, leaving 2 bases unmatched. Germline CDR1 reads SGHTA; CDR2 reads FQGNSA. The CDR3 has 13 residues. The CDR3 nucleotides read TGTGCCAGCAGCTTAAGACAGGGTTACGAGCAGTACTTC. This encodes CASSLRQGYEQYF. The full variable domain, rest sourced from reference TRBV7-2 and TRBJ2-7, is GAGVSQSPSNKVTEKGKDVELRCDPISGHTALYWYRQSLGQGLEFLIYFQGNSAPDKSGLPSDRFSAERTGGSVSTLTIQRTQQEDSAVYLCASSLRQGYEQYFGPGTRLTVT.

The chain recombines TRBV28 with TRBJ2-2; D not certain. The CDR3 has 12 residues. From germline, CDR1 is MDHEN and CDR2 SYDVKM. V was clipped by 7 bases and J by 9 bases, with 12 bases between them. CDR3 sequence: CASTRSERELFF. The CDR3, as DNA: TGTGCCAGCACCCGGAGTGAGAGGGAGCTGTTTTTT.

The chain carries TRBV5-1 and TRBJ2-7, with a tentative D call TRBD1 (5 bases). There are 15 residues in the CDR3. The V end was cut by 6 bases, the J end by 2 bases, with 18 bases between. CDR1 and CDR2 (germline): SGHRS, YFSETQ. In nucleotides, the CDR3 is TGCGCCAGCACCTCAGTGGGGCAGGCACCCTACGAGCAGTACTTC. The encoded protein is CASTSVGQAPYEQYF.

This sequence joins TRBV5-4 and TRBJ2-2, with D unresolved. This CDR3 is 17 amino acids long. The germline V gene encodes CDR1 SGHNT and CDR2 YYREEE (reference sequence). Trimming removed 4 bases at V and 4 bases at J, with 20 bases between. As DNA, the CDR3 is TGTGCCAGCAGCCATCCCGCAGATCCTAGGAGCACCGGGGAGCTGTTTTTT. Encoded protein: CASSHPADPRSTGELFF.

This clone has just a few counts. The V call is TRBV19, the J call TRBJ1-5, with a weak D call TRBD1 (6 bases). The CDR3 has 17 amino acids. Trimming shortened V by 7 bases and J by 2 bases, and 21 bases separated the two germline ends. Germline V gene sequence: CDR1 LNHDA, CDR2 SQIVND (reference sequence). The CDR3 sequence is CASTPLRGGRGNQPQHF. CDR3 DNA: TGTGCCAGTACCCCCCTGAGGGGGGGCAGGGGCAATCAGCCCCAGCATTTT.

V usage is TRBV2 and J usage is TRBJ1-1, with TRBD1 as a possible D gene (5 bases). Deletions cut 1 base from V and 1 base from J, with 13 bases between. The CDR3 is 16 amino acids. CDR1 and CDR2 from the germline V gene are SNHLY and FYNNEI. The CDR3 is CASSEGQGEGNTEAFF. In DNA, the CDR3 is TGTGCCAGCAGTGAAGGGCAGGGCGAAGGGAACACTGAAGCTTTCTTT.